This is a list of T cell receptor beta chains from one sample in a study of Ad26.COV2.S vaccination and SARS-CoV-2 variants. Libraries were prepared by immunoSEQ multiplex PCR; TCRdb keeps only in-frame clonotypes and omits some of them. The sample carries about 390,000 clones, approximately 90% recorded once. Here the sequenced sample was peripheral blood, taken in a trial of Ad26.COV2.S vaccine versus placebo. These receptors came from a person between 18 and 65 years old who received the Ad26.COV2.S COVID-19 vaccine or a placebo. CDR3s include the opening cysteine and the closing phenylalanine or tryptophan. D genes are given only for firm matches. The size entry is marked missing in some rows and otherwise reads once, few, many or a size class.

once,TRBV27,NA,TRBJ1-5,TGTGCCAGCAGTTTACGGTATAGCAATCAGCCCCAGCATTTT,CASSLRYSNQPQHF
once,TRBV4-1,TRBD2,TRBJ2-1,TGCGCCAGCAGCCAAATTGGAGCGGGGGGTAACGCCTACAATGAGCAGTTCTTC,CASSQIGAGGNAYNEQFF
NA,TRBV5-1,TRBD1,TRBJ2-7,TGCGCCAGCAGCCCCGGGACAGGGGGCAACGAGCAGTACTTC,CASSPGTGGNEQYF
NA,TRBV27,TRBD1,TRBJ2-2,TGTGCCAGCAGGGGGACAGGGACGGCCGGGGAGCTGTTTTTT,CASRGTGTAGELFF
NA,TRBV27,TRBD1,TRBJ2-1,TGTGCCAGCAGTTTATGGCGACAGGGATCCTACAATGAGCAGTTCTTC,CASSLWRQGSYNEQFF
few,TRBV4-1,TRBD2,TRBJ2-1,TGCGCCAGCAGCCATAGCGGGGGGGTAAGAAACAATGAGCAGTTCTTC,CASSHSGGVRNNEQFF
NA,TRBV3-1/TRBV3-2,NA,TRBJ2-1,TGTGCCAGCAGCCAACAGGTAGTCGCAGGTACGAATGAGCAGTTCTTC,CASSQQVVAGTNEQFF
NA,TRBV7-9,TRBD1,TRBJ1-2,TGTGCCAGCAGCTTATTATTCCCGAGACAGGGGGATAACTATGGCTACACCTTC,CASSLLFPRQGDNYGYTF
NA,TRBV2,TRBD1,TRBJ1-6,TGTGCCAGCAGTGAACCGGGACAGGGGATCTATAATTCACCCCTCCACTTT,CASSEPGQGIYNSPLHF
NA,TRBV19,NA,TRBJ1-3,TGTGCCAGTAGTCCCGGGGACACCATATATTTT,CASSPGDTIYF
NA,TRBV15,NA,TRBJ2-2,TGTGCCACCAGCGAGAACACCCGGGGCAACACCGGGGAGCTGTTTTTT,CATSENTRGNTGELFF
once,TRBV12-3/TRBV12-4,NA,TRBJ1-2,TGTGCCACCATCGGGAAACAGGGTGGCTACACCTTC,CATIGKQGGYTF
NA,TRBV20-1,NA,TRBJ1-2,TGCAGTGCTAGGAGGGACACCTTC,CSARRDTF
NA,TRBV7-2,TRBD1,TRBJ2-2,TGTGCCAGCAGCTTAGAGGCAGGGGGCGCTGGCCGGGAGCTGTTTTTT,CASSLEAGGAGRELFF